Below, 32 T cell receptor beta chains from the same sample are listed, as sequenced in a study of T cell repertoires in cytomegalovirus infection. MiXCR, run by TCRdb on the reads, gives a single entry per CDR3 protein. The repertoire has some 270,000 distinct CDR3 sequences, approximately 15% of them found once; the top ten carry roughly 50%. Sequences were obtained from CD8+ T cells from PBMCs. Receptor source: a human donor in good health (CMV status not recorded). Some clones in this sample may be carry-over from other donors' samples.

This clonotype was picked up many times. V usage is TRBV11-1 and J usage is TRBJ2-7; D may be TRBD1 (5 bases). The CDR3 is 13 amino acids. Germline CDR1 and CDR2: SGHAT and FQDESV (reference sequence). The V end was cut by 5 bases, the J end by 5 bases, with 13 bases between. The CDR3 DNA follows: TGTGCCAGCAGCCCGTCATCAGGGCACGAGCAGTACTTC. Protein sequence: CASSPSSGHEQYF.

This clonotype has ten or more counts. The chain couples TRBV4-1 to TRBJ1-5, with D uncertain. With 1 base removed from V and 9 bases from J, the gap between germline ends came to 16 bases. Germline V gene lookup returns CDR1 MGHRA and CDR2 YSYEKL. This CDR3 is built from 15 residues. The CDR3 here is CASSQVSGGDRPQHF. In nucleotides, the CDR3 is TGCGCCAGCAGCCAAGTCTCAGGCGGGGATCGGCCCCAGCATTTT.

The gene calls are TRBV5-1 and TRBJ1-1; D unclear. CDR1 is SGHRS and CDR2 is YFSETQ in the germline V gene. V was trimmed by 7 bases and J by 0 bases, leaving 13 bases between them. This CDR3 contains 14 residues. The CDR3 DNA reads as TGCGCCAGCCAGCTGGGAGAAATGAACACTGAAGCTTTCTTT. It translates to CASQLGEMNTEAFF.

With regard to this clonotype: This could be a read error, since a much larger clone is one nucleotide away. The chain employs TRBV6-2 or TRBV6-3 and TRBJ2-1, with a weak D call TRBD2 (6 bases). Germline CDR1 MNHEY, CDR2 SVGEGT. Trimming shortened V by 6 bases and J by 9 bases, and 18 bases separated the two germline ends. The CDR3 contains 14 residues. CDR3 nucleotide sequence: TGTGCCAGCAGCCCCTTGGCGGTGGGACTTGAGCAGTTCTTC. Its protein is CASSPLAVGLEQFF.

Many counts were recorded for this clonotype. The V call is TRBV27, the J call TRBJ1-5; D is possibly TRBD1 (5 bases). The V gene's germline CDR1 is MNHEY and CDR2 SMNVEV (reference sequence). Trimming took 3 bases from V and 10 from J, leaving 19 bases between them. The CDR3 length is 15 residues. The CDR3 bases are TGTGCCAGCAGTTTCCGGGGACGGTTTGGGCGACCCCAGCATTTT. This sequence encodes CASSFRGRFGRPQHF.

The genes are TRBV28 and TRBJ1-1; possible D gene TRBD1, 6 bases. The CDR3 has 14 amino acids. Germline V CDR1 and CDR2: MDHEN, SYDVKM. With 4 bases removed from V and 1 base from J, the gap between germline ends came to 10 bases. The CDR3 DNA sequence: TGTGCCAGCAGTTGGGACAATCCGAACACTGAAGCTTTCTTT. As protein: CASSWDNPNTEAFF.

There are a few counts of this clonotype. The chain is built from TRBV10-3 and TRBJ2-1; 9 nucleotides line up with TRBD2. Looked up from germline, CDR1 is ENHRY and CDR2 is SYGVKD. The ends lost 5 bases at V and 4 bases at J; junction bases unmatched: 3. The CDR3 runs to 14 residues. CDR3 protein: CAISLAGKYNEQFF. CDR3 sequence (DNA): TGTGCCATCAGTCTAGCGGGGAAATACAATGAGCAGTTCTTC.

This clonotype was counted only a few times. The CDR3 region has the DNA TGCAGCGTTGAAAGGGGTAACAACGAGCAGTACTTC. Translating it yields CSVERGNNEQYF. The chain is built from TRBV29-1 and TRBJ2-7, with a weak D call TRBD1 (5 bases). Germline CDR1 reads SQVTM; CDR2 reads ANQGSEA. The V and J ends lost 2 bases and 5 bases respectively, with 10 bases between them. The CDR3 length is 12 residues.

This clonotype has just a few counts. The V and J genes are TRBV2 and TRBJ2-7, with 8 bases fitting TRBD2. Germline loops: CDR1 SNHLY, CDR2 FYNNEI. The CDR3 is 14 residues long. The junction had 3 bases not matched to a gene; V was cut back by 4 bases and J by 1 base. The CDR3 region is CASSVGGGSYEQYF. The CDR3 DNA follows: TGTGCCAGCAGTGTCGGCGGGGGGTCCTACGAGCAGTACTTC.

CDR3 sequence: CASLPWDSKNTEAFF. The CDR3 coding sequence is TGTGCCAGTTTGCCTTGGGACAGTAAGAACACTGAAGCTTTCTTT. The chain combines TRBV19 with TRBJ1-1; 7 bases agree with TRBD1. The V gene end was trimmed by 8 bases and the J gene end by 1 base; junction bases not matched to a gene: 10. This CDR3 comprises 15 residues. Germline assignment: CDR1 LNHDA and CDR2 SQIVND (reference sequence).

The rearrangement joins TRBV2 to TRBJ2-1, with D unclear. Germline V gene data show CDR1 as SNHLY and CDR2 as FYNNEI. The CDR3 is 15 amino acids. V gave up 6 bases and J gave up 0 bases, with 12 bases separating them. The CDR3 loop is CASRRWASSYNEQFF. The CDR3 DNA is TGTGCCAGCAGACGATGGGCTAGCTCCTACAATGAGCAGTTCTTC.

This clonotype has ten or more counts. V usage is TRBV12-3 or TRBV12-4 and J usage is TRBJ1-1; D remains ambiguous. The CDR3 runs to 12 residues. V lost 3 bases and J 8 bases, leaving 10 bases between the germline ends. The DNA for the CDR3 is TGTGCCAGCAGTTTCGGGAGTCTCGAAGCTTTCTTT. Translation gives CASSFGSLEAFF.

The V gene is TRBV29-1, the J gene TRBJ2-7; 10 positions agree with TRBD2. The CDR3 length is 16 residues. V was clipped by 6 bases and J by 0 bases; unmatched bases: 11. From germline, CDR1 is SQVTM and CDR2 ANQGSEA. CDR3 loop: CSVLGLAGVASYEQYF. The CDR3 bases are TGCAGCGTCCTGGGGCTAGCGGGGGTAGCCTCCTACGAGCAGTACTTC.

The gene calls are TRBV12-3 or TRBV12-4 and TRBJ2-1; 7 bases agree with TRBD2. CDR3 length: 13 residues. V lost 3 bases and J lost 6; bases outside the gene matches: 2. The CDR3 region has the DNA TGTGCCAGCAGTTTCGGGGGGATCAATGAGCAGTTCTTC. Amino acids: CASSFGGINEQFF.

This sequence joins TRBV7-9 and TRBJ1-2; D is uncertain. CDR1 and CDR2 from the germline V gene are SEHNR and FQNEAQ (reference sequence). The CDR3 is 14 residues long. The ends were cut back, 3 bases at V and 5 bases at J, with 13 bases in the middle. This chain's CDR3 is CASSFAEGAYGYTF. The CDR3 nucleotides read TGTGCCAGCAGCTTCGCCGAGGGAGCATATGGCTACACCTTC. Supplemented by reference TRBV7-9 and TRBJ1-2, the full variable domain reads DTGVSQNPRHKITKRGQNVTFRCDPISEHNRLYWYRQTLGQGPEFLTYFQNEAQLEKSRLLSDRFSAERPKGSFSTLEIQRTEQGDSAMYLCASSFAEGAYGYTFGSGTRLTVV.

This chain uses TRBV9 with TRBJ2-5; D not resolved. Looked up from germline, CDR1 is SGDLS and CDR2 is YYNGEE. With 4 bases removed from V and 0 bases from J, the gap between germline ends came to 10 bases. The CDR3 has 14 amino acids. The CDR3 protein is CASSQDTNQETQYF. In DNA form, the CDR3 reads TGTGCCAGCAGCCAAGACACCAACCAAGAGACCCAGTACTTC.

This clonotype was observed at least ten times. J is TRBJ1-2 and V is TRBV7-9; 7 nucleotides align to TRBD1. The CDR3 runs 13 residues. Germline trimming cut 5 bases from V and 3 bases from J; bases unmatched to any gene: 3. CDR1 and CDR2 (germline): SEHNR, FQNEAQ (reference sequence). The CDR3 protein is CASSADRDYGYTF. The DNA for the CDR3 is TGTGCCAGCAGCGCAGACAGGGACTATGGCTACACCTTC.

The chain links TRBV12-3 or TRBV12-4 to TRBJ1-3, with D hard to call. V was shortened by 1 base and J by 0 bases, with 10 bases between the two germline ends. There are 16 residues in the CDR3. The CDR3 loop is CASSLEEPHSGNTIYF. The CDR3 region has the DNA TGTGCCAGCAGTTTAGAAGAACCCCACTCTGGAAACACCATATATTTT.

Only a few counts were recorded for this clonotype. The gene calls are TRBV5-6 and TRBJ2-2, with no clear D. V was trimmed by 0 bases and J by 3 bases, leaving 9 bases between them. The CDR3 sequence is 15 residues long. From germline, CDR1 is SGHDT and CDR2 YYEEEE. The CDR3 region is CASSLAALYTGELFF. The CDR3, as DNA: TGTGCCAGCAGCTTGGCGGCTTTATACACCGGGGAGCTGTTTTTT.

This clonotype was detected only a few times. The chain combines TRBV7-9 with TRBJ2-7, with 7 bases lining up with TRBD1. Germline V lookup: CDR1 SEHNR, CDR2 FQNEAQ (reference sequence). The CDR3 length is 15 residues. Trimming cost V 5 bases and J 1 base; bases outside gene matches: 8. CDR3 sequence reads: CASSPRQGNSYEQYF. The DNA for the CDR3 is TGTGCCAGCAGCCCACGACAGGGCAATTCCTACGAGCAGTACTTC.

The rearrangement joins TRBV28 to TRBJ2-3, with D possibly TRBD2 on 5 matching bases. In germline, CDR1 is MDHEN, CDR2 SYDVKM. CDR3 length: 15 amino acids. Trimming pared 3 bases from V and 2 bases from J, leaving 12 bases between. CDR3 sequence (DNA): TGTGCCAGCAGTTTTTGGGGAGAGGCCACAGATACGCAGTATTTT. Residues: CASSFWGEATDTQYF.

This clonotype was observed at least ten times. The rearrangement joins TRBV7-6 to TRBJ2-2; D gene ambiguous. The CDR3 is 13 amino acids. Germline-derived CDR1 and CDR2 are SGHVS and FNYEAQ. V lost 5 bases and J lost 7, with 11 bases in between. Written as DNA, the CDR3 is TGTGCCAGCAGCATTTTTGGTGGCGGGGAGCTGTTTTTT. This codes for CASSIFGGGELFF. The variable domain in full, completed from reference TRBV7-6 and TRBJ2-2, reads GAGVSQSPRYKVTKRGQDVALRCDPISGHVSLYWYRQALGQGPEFLTYFNYEAQQDKSGLPNDRFSAERPEGSISTLTIQRTEQRDSAMYRCASSIFGGGELFFGEGSRLTVL.

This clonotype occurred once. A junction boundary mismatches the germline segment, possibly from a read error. As DNA, the CDR3 is TGCGCCAGCAGCTTGGTTTCGACAGCCTACAATAAGCAGTTCTTC. Residues: CASSLVSTAYNKQFF. J is TRBJ2-1 and V is TRBV5-1, with D possibly matching TRBD1 (5 bases). CDR1 is SGHRS and CDR2 is YFSETQ in the germline V gene. The CDR3 runs to 15 residues.

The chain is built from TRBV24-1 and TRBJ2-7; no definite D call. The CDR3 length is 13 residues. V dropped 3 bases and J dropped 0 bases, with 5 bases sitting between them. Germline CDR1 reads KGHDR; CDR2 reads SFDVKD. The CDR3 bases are TGTGCCACCAGTGATAGTAGCTCCTACGAGCAGTACTTC. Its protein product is CATSDSSSYEQYF.

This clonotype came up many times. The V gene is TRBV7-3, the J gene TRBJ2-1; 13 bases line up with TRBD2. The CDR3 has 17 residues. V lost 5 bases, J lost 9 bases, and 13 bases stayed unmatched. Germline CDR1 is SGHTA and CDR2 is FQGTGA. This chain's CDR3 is CASSRIRGLAGVGEQFF. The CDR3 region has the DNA TGTGCCAGCAGCCGCATACGCGGACTAGCGGGGGTCGGTGAGCAGTTCTTC.

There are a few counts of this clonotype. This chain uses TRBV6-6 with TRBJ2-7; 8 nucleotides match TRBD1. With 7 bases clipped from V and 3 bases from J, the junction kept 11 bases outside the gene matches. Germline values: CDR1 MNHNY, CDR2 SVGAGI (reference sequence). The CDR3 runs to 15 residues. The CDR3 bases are TGTGCCAGCATACACTATCCGACAGGGGACTACGAGCAGTACTTC. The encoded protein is CASIHYPTGDYEQYF.

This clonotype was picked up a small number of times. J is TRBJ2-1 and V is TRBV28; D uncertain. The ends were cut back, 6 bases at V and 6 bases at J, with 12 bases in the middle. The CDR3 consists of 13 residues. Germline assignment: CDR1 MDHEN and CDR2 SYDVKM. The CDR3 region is CASSPGRFNEQFF. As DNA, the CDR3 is TGTGCCAGCAGCCCCGGGCGCTTCAATGAGCAGTTCTTC.

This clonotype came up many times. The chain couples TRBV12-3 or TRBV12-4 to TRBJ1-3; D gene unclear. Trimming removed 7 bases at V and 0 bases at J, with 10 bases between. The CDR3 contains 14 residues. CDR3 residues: CASTQTGSGNTIYF. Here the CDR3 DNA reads TGTGCCAGCACCCAGACGGGCTCTGGAAACACCATATATTTT.

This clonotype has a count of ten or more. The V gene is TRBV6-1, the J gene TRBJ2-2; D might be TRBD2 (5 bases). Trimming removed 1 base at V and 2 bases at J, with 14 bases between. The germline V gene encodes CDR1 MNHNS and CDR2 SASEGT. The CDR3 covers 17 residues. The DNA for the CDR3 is TGTGCCAGCAGTGAAGAACGGGCAGGACTTAACACCGGGGAGCTGTTTTTT. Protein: CASSEERAGLNTGELFF.

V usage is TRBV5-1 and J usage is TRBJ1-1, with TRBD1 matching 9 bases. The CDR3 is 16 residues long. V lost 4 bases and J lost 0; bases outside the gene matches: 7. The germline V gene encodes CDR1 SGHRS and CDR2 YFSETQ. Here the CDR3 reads CASSTNRGRMNTEAFF. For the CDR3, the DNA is TGCGCCAGCAGCACCAACAGGGGGCGGATGAACACTGAAGCTTTCTTT. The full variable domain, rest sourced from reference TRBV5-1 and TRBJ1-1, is KAGVTQTPRYLIKTRGQQVTLSCSPISGHRSVSWYQQTPGQGLQFLFEYFSETQRNKGNFPGRFSGRQFSNSRSEMNVSTLELGDSALYLCASSTNRGRMNTEAFFGQGTRLTVV.

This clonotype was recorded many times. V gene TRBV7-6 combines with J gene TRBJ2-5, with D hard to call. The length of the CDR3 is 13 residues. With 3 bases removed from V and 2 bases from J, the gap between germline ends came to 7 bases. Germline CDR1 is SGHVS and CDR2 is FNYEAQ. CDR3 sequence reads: CASSFRLQETQYF. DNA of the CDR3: TGTGCCAGCAGCTTCAGGTTACAAGAGACCCAGTACTTC.

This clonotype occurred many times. CDR3 amino acids: CASSLEMGTNTEAFF. CDR3 nucleotide sequence: TGTGCCAGCAGCTTGGAGATGGGTACGAACACTGAAGCTTTCTTT. V and J are TRBV7-2 and TRBJ1-1; D ambiguous. V dropped 3 bases and J dropped 1 base, with 12 bases sitting between them. CDR1 and CDR2 (germline): SGHTA, FQGNSA. The CDR3 length is 15 residues. Complete variable domain (other parts from reference TRBV7-2 and TRBJ1-1): GAGVSQSPSNKVTEKGKDVELRCDPISGHTALYWYRQSLGQGLEFLIYFQGNSAPDKSGLPSDRFSAERTGGSVSTLTIQRTQQEDSAVYLCASSLEMGTNTEAFFGQGTRLTVV.